The next 5 T cell receptor beta chains were all read from a single sample in a study of cytomegalovirus exposure and HLA in healthy donors (dated by TCRdb to the late 2010s). Receptor libraries were prepared by the immunoSEQ multiplex PCR assay. For the multiplex PCR, a mixture combining 60 forward primers for TCR Vbeta segments and 13 reverse primers for TCR Jbeta segments was used. The table comes from immuneACCESS by way of TCRdb, which keeps in-frame sequences with V and J called. Part of the clones is missing from these tables; in studies checked, under half for an unresolved V gene and the rest for unknown reasons. The sample yields roughly 86,000 clones; 60% to 80% were counted once. The top ten constitute 8% to 10% of the sample. Sequenced input: PBMCs. The receptors come from a man aged 55 to 70 in good health and CMV-seronegative.

This clone was detected a few times. The chain links TRBV5-1 to TRBJ2-7, with TRBD2 identical over 10 bases. The CDR3 consists of 15 residues. Germline loops: CDR1 SGHRS, CDR2 YFSETQ. J gave up 2 bases and V 4 bases, and 6 bases lay outside the gene matches. The DNA for the CDR3 is TGCGCCAGCAGCCCCGGACTAGCGGTGGCCTACGAGCAGTACTTC. This translates into CASSPGLAVAYEQYF.

This chain connects TRBV7-8 to TRBJ2-1, with D possibly matching TRBD2 (6 bases). The germline CDR1 and CDR2 sequences are SGHVS and FQNEAQ. V was trimmed by 5 bases and J by 9 bases, leaving 20 bases between them. The CDR3 is made up of 15 amino acids. The DNA for the CDR3 is TGTGCCAGCAGCCGAGGGGACTGGAGTGGGTCTGAGCAGTTCTTC. This gives the protein CASSRGDWSGSEQFF. The full variable domain, in which reference TRBV7-8 and TRBJ2-1 provide the parts outside the CDR3, is GAGVSQSPRYKVAKRGQDVALRCDPISGHVSLFWYQQALGQGPEFLTYFQNEAQLDKSGLPSDRFFAERPEGSVSTLKIQRTQQEDSAVYLCASSRGDWSGSEQFFGPGTRLTVL.

The CDR3 sequence is CASSGTSGGLYSTDTQYF. In nucleotides, the CDR3 is TGTGCCAGCAGCGGAACTAGCGGGGGACTCTATAGCACAGATACGCAGTATTTT. The chain is built from TRBV2 and TRBJ2-3; 11 bases are shared with TRBD2. Looked up from germline, CDR1 is SNHLY and CDR2 is FYNNEI. The CDR3 has 18 residues. V trimming: 6 bases; J trimming: 0 bases; junction bases outside the gene matches: 11.

The chain employs TRBV4-3 and TRBJ1-5; D is uncertain. The CDR3 covers 15 residues. V was shortened by 0 bases and J by 5 bases, with 11 bases between the two germline ends. Germline-derived CDR1 and CDR2 are LGHNA and YSLEER. The CDR3 region is CASSQDITTHQPQHF. The CDR3 nucleotides are TGCGCCAGCAGCCAAGATATCACAACCCATCAGCCCCAGCATTTT.

The V and J genes are TRBV27 and TRBJ2-1; 11 nucleotides line up with TRBD2. The CDR3 spans 15 residues. Germline V gives CDR1 MNHEY, CDR2 SMNVEV (reference sequence). The V gene end was trimmed by 4 bases and the J gene end by 2 bases; junction bases not matched to a gene: 1. DNA for the CDR3: TGTGCCAGCAGTTGGGGACTAGCGGCCTACAATGAGCAGTTCTTC. Translation gives CASSWGLAAYNEQFF.